Listed below are T cell receptor beta chains from one sample, sequenced in a study of cytomegalovirus exposure and HLA in healthy donors. Clones were sequenced by immunoSEQ multiplex PCR, and TCRdb holds only the in-frame ones, with some missing. The table has 100,000 to 150,000 clones, roughly 80% seen once. Specimen: PBMCs. The receptors were gathered from a woman between 40 and 55 years old in good health and CMV-seronegative. CDR3s include the opening cysteine and the closing phenylalanine or tryptophan. D genes are given only for firm matches. A clone size is listed for some rows: how often the clone was seen (once, few, many), or a class if it is expanded.

clone size	V gene	J gene	D gene	CDR3 length	CDR3 DNA	CDR3 protein
few	TRBV4-3	TRBJ2-6	.	16	TGCGCCAGCAGCCAAGATCCAGGGCAAGGGGCCAACGTCCTGACTTTC	CASSQDPGQGANVLTF
.	TRBV4-1	TRBJ1-4	.	16	TGCGCCAGCAGCCAAGAGTCACGGGGGGGAAATGAAAAACTGTTTTTT	CASSQESRGGNEKLFF
once	TRBV2	TRBJ2-6	TRBD1	17	TGTGCCAGCAGTAGACAGGGGGCCTACTCTGGGGCCAACGTCCTGACTTTC	CASSRQGAYSGANVLTF
.	TRBV28	TRBJ1-3	.	16	TGTGCCAGCAGTCTAACAGGGTCACTTTTTGGAAACACCATATATTTT	CASSLTGSLFGNTIYF
.	TRBV4-2	TRBJ2-6	.	18	TGTGCCAGCAGCCCGCTCTCGGACAGTTTCTCTGGGGCCAACGTCCTGACTTTC	CASSPLSDSFSGANVLTF
.	TRBV4-3	TRBJ1-4	TRBD1	17	TGCGCCAGCAGCCAAGATGGCGACAGGGGACACAATGAAAAACTGTTTTTT	CASSQDGDRGHNEKLFF
.	TRBV27	TRBJ1-2	.	14	TGTGCCAGCAGTTTATCGGGCCCTAACTATGGCTACACCTTC	CASSLSGPNYGYTF
.	TRBV25-1	TRBJ1-1	.	12	TGTGCCAGCAGTGAGGGACACCGTTCAGCTTTCTTT	CASSEGHRSAFF
.	TRBV5-1	TRBJ2-1	.	14	TGCGCCAGCAGCCTGAACAGCAATATGAATGAGCAGTTCTTC	CASSLNSNMNEQFF
.	TRBV28	TRBJ2-2	TRBD1	18	TGTGCCAGCAGGTCGACAGGGGCACGGACCCCGAACACCGGGGAGCTGTTTTTT	CASRSTGARTPNTGELFF
.	TRBV6-5	TRBJ1-6	.	14	TGTGCCACCAGATCGGGGGTCGGGAATTCACCCCTCCACTTT	CATRSGVGNSPLHF
.	TRBV28	TRBJ2-1	.	14	TGTGCCAGCAACGGGAAAAGCTCCTACAATGAGCAGTTCTTC	CASNGKSSYNEQFF
.	TRBV4-2	TRBJ1-4	.	16	TGTGCCAGCAGCCAAGACCAGGGCCAGGGCGATGAAAAACTGTTTTTT	CASSQDQGQGDEKLFF
.	TRBV5-1	TRBJ1-3	TRBD1	16	TGCGCCAGCAGCTTGCGACAGGGACTCTCTGGAAACACCATATATTTT	CASSLRQGLSGNTIYF
.	TRBV2	TRBJ2-5	TRBD1	14	TGTGCCAGCAGCCGGGACAGCCCTGAAGAGACCCAGTACTTC	CASSRDSPEETQYF
.	TRBV2	TRBJ1-1	.	13	TGTGCCAGCAGGACGGGGGTGAACACTGAAGCTTTCTTT	CASRTGVNTEAFF
once	TRBV19	TRBJ1-1	.	15	TGTGCCAGTAGTCCGCCAACTGCAAAGAACACTGAAGCTTTCTTT	CASSPPTAKNTEAFF
.	TRBV6-5	TRBJ1-2	TRBD1	13	TGTGCCAGCAGCCCAGGACAGGACTATGGCTACACCTTC	CASSPGQDYGYTF
.	TRBV19	TRBJ1-4	.	15	TGTGCCACCCGGAGAGAAGGGAGGACTAATGAAAAACTGTTTTTT	CATRREGRTNEKLFF
.	TRBV18	TRBJ1-5	TRBD1	15	TGTGCCAGCTCACCGGGACAGGGCCCCAATCAGCCCCAGCATTTT	CASSPGQGPNQPQHF
.	TRBV5-6	TRBJ2-1	.	16	TGTGCCAGCAGCGCCTCTGTGGGCGGGGTTTCTAATGAGCAGTTCTTC	CASSASVGGVSNEQFF
.	TRBV4-3	TRBJ2-3	TRBD1	17	TGCGCCAGCAGCCCCGGCCAGGGGGACAGGCTCACAGATACGCAGTATTTT	CASSPGQGDRLTDTQYF
.	TRBV14	TRBJ2-2	.	14	TGTGCCAGCAGCCAAGTACTGGTCCCCGGGGAGCTGTTTTTT	CASSQVLVPGELFF
.	TRBV4-2	TRBJ1-2	TRBD1	12	TGTGCCAGCAACGACAGGGTCGGGGGCTACACCTTC	CASNDRVGGYTF
.	TRBV19	TRBJ2-7	TRBD1	15	TGTGCCAGTAGTGTTGGACAGGGATTTTCTTACGAGCAGTACTTC	CASSVGQGFSYEQYF
.	TRBV15	TRBJ2-5	TRBD2	16	TGTGCCACCAGGGCTAGCGGGAGTTCGCAACGAGAGACCCAGTACTTC	CATRASGSSQRETQYF
.	TRBV29-1	TRBJ2-1	.	16	TGCAGCGTTGAAGATCCCGGGGTAGCGCAAAACAATGAGCAGTTCTTC	CSVEDPGVAQNNEQFF
once	TRBV5-6	TRBJ1-5	.	16	TGTGCCAGCAGCACGCAGTTCAGGAGGTCGGATCAGCCCCAGCATTTT	CASSTQFRRSDQPQHF
.	TRBV5-6	TRBJ2-3	TRBD1	17	TGTGCCAGCAGCTTTTTCGGACAGGGGATTGTTACAGATACGCAGTATTTT	CASSFFGQGIVTDTQYF
.	TRBV5-1	TRBJ2-5	TRBD2	16	TGCGCCAGCAGCCCGGGACTAGCGGGAGGGCCGGGTGAGCAGTACTTC	CASSPGLAGGPGEQYF
once	TRBV6-5	TRBJ2-5	.	13	TGTGCCAGCAGTTGGACAAGGGTCGGGACCCAGTACTTC	CASSWTRVGTQYF
.	TRBV10-1	TRBJ2-5	.	13	TGCGCCAGCGCAGGTCGGTACCAAGAGACCCAGTACTTC	CASAGRYQETQYF
.	TRBV7-3	TRBJ2-6	.	17	TGTGCCAGCAGCTTACTTGGTAATCGGGATATTGACAACGTCCTGACTTTC	CASSLLGNRDIDNVLTF
.	TRBV7-2	TRBJ2-1	.	13	TGTGCCAGCAGTTTGGGGGGGCGAAATGAGCAGTTCTTC	CASSLGGRNEQFF
.	TRBV4-2	TRBJ2-1	TRBD2	13	TGTGCCAGCAGCCAGCGGGAGAGGTATGAGCAGTTCTTC	CASSQRERYEQFF
.	TRBV5-1	TRBJ1-5	.	14	TGCGCCAGCAGCTTAACAGGCCGCAATCAGCCCCAGCATTTT	CASSLTGRNQPQHF
once	TRBV4-3	TRBJ1-4	.	13	TGCGCCAGCAGCCAAGATAGTGGTGAAAAACTGTTTTTT	CASSQDSGEKLFF
.	TRBV19	TRBJ2-2	.	11	TGTGCCAGTACTAACACCGGGGAGCTGTTTTTT	CASTNTGELFF
.	TRBV25-1	TRBJ2-7	TRBD2	15	TGTGCCAGCAGTGACCTTAGCGGGAGGGGCTACGAGCAGTACTTC	CASSDLSGRGYEQYF
.	TRBV6-1	TRBJ2-5	TRBD1	14	TGTGCCAGCAGTTATACAGGGGGCGAAGAGACCCAGTACTTC	CASSYTGGEETQYF
few	TRBV4-3	TRBJ2-1	.	14	TGCGCCAGCAGCCAAGGGGCAGGGGACAATGAGCAGTTCTTC	CASSQGAGDNEQFF
.	TRBV18	TRBJ1-4	TRBD1	16	TGTGCCAGCCGACCTACAGGGGGCTCGGCTAATGAAAAACTGTTTTTT	CASRPTGGSANEKLFF
once	TRBV18	TRBJ1-3	TRBD1	15	TGTGCCAGCTCACGGACCGGGACAGGGGTTGAGACCATATATTTT	CASSRTGTGVETIYF
few	TRBV27	TRBJ1-5	.	14	TGTGCCAGCAGACAACCAGGGGTCAATCAGCCCCAGCATTTT	CASRQPGVNQPQHF
.	TRBV5-5	TRBJ2-1	TRBD2	18	TGTGCCAGCAGCTTGGGACGGGTGGGGAGGGGCTCCTACAATGAGCAGTTCTTC	CASSLGRVGRGSYNEQFF
.	TRBV4-1	TRBJ1-1	TRBD1	16	TGCGCCAGCAGCCCCGGGACAGGTCATTTGAACACTGAAGCTTTCTTT	CASSPGTGHLNTEAFF
.	TRBV14	TRBJ1-1	.	16	TGTGCCAGCAGCCAAGTAGTAGGAGGGTTGGTCACTGAAGCTTTCTTT	CASSQVVGGLVTEAFF
.	TRBV5-6	TRBJ2-5	.	16	TGTGCCAGCAGCTTGCGAGGACTCTCTTCCCAAGAGACCCAGTACTTC	CASSLRGLSSQETQYF